This T cell receptor beta chain emerged from a study of control samples from healthy donors and cancer patients. The V gene lost 4 bases and the J gene lost 1 base, with 11 bases spanning the gap. The germline V gene encodes CDR1 SGHAT and CDR2 FQNNGV. CDR3 length: 14 amino acids. The repertoire was sequenced with immunoSEQ multiplex PCR; TCRdb's copy has only in-frame clones and lacks some. The table has about 85,000 clones, less than 90% seen once; the top ten hold less than 9%. The chain employs TRBV11-2 and TRBJ2-7, with D possibly being TRBD2 (5 bases). The sequence was collected from a woman aged 55-70 years in good health. Material: blood. The CDR3 region has the DNA TGTGCCAGCAGCTCCTTCGGCGGGTCCTACGAGCAGTACTTC. Amino acid sequence: CASSSFGGSYEQYF.